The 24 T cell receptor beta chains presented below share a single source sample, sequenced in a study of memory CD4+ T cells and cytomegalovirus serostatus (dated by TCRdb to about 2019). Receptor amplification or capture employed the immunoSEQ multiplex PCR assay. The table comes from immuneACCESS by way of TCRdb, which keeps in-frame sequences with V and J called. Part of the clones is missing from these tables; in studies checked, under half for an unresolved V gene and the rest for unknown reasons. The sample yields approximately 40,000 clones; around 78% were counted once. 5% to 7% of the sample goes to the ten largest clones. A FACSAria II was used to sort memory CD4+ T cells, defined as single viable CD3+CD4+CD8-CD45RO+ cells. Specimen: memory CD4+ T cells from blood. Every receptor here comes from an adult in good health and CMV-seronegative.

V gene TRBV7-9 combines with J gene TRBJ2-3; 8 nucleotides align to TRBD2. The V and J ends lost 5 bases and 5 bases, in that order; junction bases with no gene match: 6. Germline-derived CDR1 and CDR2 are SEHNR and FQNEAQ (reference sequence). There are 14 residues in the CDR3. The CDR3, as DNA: TGTGCCAGCAGCAATATGGCGGGGGGAGATACGCAGTATTTT. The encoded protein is CASSNMAGGDTQYF.

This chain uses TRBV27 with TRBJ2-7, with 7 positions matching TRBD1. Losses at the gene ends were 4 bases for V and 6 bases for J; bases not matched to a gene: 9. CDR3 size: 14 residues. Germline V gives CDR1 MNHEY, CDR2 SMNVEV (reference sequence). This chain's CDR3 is CASSSDRAKSEQYF. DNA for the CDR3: TGTGCCAGCAGTTCCGACAGGGCCAAGTCCGAGCAGTACTTC.

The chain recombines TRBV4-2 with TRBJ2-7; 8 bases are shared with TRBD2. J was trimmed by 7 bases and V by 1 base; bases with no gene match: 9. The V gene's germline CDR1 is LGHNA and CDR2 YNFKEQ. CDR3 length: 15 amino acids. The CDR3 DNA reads TGTGCCAGCAGCCAAGCTTCCGGGACTAGGGCAGAGCAGTACTTC. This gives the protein CASSQASGTRAEQYF.

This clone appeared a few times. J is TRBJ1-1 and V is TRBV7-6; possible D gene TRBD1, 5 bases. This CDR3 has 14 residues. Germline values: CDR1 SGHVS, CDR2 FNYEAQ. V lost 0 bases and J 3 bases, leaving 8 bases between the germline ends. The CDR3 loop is CASSLASGDTEAFF. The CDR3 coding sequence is TGTGCCAGCAGCTTAGCGTCGGGGGACACTGAAGCTTTCTTT.

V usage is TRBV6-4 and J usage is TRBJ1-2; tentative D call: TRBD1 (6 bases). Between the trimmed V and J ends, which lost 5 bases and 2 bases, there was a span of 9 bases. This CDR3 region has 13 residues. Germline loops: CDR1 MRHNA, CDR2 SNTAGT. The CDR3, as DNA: TGTGCCAGCAGTCCCGGACAGAACTATGGCTACACCTTC. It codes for CASSPGQNYGYTF.

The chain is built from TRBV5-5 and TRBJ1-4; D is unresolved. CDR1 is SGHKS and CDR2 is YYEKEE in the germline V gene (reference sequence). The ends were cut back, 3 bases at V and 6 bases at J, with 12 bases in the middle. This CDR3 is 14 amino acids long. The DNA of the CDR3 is TGTGCCAGCAGCTCTGGGGAGGGTTATGAAAAACTGTTTTTT. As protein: CASSSGEGYEKLFF.

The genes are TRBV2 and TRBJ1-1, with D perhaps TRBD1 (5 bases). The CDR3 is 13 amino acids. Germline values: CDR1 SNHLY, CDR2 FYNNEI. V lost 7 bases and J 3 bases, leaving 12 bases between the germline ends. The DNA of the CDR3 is TGTGCCAGCACCGAGGGCAGGGACACTGAAGCTTTCTTT. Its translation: CASTEGRDTEAFF.

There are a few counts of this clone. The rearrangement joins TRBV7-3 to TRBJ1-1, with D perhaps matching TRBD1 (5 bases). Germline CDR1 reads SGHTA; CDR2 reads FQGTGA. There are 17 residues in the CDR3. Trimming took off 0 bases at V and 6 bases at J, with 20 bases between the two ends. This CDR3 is CASSLTPFSGARSEAFF. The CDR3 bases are TGTGCCAGCAGCTTAACTCCATTCTCCGGGGCGCGGTCTGAAGCTTTCTTT.

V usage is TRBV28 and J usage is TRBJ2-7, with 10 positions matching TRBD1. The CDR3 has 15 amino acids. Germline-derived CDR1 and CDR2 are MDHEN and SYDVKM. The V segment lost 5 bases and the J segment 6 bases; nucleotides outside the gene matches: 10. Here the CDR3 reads CASSPLGTGVREQYF. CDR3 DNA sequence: TGTGCCAGCAGTCCGCTCGGGACAGGGGTTCGCGAGCAGTACTTC.

CDR3 nucleotides: TGTGCCAGCAGCCGTTCGGGGTCGAGCTCCTACAATGAGCAGTTCTTC. Protein sequence: CASSRSGSSSYNEQFF. The V gene is TRBV4-2, the J gene TRBJ2-1, with a possible D match to TRBD2 (5 bases). CDR3 length equals 16 residues. V lost 4 bases, J lost 0 bases, and 13 bases lay in between. The germline CDR1 and CDR2 sequences are LGHNA and YNFKEQ.

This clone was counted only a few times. CDR3 coding DNA: TGTGCCTGGAGCGTAGGGGGGACTAGCGGGAGCCGGCTGCAGTACTTC. This codes for CAWSVGGTSGSRLQYF. The gene calls are TRBV30 and TRBJ2-7, with 14 bases that match TRBD2. The V gene's germline CDR1 is GTSNPN and CDR2 SVGIG (reference sequence). This CDR3 comprises 16 residues. Germline trimming cut 3 bases from V and 9 bases from J; bases unmatched to any gene: 13.

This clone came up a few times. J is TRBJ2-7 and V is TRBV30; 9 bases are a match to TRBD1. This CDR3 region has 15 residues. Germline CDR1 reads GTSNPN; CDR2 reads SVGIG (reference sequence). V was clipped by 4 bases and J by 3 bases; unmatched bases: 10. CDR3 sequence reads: CAWINRDRASYEQYF. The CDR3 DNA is TGTGCCTGGATCAACCGGGACAGGGCCAGCTACGAGCAGTACTTC.

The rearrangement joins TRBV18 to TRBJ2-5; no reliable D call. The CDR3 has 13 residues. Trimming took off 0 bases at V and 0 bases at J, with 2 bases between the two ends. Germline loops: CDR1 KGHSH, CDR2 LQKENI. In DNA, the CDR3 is TGTGCCAGCTCACCACCGAACCAAGAGACCCAGTACTTC. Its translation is CASSPPNQETQYF.

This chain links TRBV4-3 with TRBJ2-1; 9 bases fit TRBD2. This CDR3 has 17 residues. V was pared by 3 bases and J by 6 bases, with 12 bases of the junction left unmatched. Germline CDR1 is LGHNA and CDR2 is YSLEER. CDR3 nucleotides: TGCGCCAGCAGCCAGGGGGCCCTAGCGGGAAGTCTCAATGAGCAGTTCTTC. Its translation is CASSQGALAGSLNEQFF.

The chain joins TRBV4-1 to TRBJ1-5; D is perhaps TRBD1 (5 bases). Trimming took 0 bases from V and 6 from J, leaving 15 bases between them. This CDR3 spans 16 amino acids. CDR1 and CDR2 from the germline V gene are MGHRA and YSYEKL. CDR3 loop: CASSQDAGRGGQPQHF. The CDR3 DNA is TGCGCCAGCAGCCAAGATGCGGGGAGGGGAGGTCAGCCCCAGCATTTT.

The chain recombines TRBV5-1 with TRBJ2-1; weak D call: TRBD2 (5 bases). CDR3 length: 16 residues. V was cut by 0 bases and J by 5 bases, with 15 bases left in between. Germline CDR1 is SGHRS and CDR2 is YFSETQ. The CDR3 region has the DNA TGCGCCAGCAGCTTGGCCCCGCCAAGAGCGGACAATGAGCAGTTCTTC. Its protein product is CASSLAPPRADNEQFF.

The CDR3 coding sequence is TGTGCCAGCAGCTTGGTGGGACTTAGCACAGATACGCAGTATTTT. It encodes CASSLVGLSTDTQYF. This chain links TRBV5-4 with TRBJ2-3; D is perhaps TRBD2 (6 bases). This CDR3 is built from 15 residues. Germline lookup yields CDR1 SGHNT and CDR2 YYREEE (reference sequence). The V and J ends lost 0 bases and 0 bases respectively, with 8 bases between them. Full variable domain (missing parts from reference TRBV5-4 and TRBJ2-3): ETGVTQSPTHLIKTRGQQVTLRCSSQSGHNTVSWYQQALGQGPQFIFQYYREEENGRGNFPPRFSGLQFPNYSSELNVNALELDDSALYLCASSLVGLSTDTQYFGPGTRLTVL.

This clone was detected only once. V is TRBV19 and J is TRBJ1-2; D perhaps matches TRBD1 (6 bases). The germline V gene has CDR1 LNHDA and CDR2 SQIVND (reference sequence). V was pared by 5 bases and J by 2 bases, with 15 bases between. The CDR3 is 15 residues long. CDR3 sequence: CASSARQDGNYGYTF. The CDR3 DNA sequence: TGTGCCAGTAGTGCCCGACAGGACGGCAACTATGGCTACACCTTC.

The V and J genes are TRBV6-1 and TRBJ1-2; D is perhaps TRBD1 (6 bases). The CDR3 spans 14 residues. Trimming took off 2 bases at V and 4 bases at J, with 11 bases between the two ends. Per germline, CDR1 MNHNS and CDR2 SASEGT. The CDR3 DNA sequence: TGTGCCAGCAGTGAAAGGACAGCTGGCTATGGCTACACCTTC. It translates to CASSERTAGYGYTF.

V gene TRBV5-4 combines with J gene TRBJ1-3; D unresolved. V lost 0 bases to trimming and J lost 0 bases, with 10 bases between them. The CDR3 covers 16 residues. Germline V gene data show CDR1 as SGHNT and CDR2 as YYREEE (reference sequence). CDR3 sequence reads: CASSLEGSRSGNTIYF. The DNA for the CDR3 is TGTGCCAGCAGCTTGGAAGGCTCCCGCTCTGGAAACACCATATATTTT.

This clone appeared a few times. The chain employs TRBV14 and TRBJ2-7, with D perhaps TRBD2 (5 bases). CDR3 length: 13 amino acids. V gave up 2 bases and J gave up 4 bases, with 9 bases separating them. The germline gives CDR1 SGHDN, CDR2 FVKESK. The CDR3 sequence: CASSQIGGYEQYF. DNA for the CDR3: TGTGCCAGCAGCCAAATCGGAGGTTACGAGCAGTACTTC.

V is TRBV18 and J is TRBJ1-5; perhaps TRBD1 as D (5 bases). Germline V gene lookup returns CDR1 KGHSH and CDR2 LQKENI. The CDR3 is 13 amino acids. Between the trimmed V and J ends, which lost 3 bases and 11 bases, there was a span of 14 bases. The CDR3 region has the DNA TGTGCCAGCTCACCCGAGGGACTCGGGACCCAGCATTTT. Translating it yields CASSPEGLGTQHF.

The CDR3 here is CAISPGQSYEQYF. The CDR3 bases are TGTGCCATCAGCCCGGGACAGAGCTACGAGCAGTACTTC. The chain links TRBV10-3 to TRBJ2-7; 7 bases fit TRBD1. Per the germline V gene, CDR1 is ENHRY and CDR2 is SYGVKD. V gave up 6 bases and J gave up 3 bases; unmatched junction bases: 5. CDR3 size: 13 residues.

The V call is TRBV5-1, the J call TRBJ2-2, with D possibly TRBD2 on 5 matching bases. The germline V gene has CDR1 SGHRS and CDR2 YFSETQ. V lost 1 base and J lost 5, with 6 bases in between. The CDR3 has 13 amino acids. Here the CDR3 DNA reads TGCGCCAGCAGCTTGAGCGGTACCGGGGAGCTGTTTTTT. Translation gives CASSLSGTGELFF.